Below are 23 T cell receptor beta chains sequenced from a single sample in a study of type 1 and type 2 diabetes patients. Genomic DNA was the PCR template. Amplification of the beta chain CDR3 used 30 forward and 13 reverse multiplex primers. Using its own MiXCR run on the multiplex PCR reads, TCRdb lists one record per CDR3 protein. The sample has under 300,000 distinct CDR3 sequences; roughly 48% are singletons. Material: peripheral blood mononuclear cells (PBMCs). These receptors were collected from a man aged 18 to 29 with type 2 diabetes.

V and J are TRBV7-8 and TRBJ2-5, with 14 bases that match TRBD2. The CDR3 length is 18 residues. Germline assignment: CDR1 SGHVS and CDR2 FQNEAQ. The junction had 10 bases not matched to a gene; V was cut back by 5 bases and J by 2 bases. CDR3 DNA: TGTGCCAGCAGCATAGGACTAGCGGGGGGAGGTGGGCAAGAGACCCAGTACTTC. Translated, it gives CASSIGLAGGGGQETQYF.

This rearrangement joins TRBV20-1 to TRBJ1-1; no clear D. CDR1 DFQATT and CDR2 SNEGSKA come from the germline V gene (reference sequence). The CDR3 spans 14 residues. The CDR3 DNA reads TGCAGCGTGTCGACGGCAAGTATGAACACTGAAGCTTTCTTT. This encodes CSVSTASMNTEAFF.

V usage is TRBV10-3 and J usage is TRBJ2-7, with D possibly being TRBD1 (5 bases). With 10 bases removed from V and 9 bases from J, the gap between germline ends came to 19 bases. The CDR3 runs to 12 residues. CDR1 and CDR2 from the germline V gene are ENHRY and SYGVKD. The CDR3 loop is CASSPDSKMQYF. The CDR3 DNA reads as TGTGCCAGCAGCCCAGACAGTAAGATGCAGTACTTC.

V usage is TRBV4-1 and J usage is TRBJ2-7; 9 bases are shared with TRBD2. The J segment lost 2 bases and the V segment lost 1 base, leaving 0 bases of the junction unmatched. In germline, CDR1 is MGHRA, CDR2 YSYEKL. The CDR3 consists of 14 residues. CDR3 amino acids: CASSQGGGAYEQYF. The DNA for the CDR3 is TGCGCCAGCAGCCAAGGCGGGGGGGCCTACGAGCAGTACTTC.

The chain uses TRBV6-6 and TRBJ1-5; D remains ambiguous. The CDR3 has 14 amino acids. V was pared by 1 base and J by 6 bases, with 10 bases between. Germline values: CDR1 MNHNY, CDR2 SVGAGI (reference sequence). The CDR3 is CASSYFEGSQPQHF. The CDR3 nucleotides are TGTGCCAGCAGTTACTTCGAAGGTAGTCAGCCCCAGCATTTT.

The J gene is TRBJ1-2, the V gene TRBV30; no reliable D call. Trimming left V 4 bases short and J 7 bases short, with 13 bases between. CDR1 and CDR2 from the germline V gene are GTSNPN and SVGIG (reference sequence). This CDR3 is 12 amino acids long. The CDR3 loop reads CAWTAGMGGYTF. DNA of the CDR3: TGTGCCTGGACCGCGGGGATGGGTGGCTACACCTTC.

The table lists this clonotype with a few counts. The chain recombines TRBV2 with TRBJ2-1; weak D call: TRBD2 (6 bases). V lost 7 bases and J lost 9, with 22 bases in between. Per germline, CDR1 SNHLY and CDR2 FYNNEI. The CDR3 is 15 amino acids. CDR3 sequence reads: CASNRVVSGLGEQFF. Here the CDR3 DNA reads TGTGCCAGCAATAGGGTAGTTAGCGGATTAGGTGAGCAGTTCTTC.

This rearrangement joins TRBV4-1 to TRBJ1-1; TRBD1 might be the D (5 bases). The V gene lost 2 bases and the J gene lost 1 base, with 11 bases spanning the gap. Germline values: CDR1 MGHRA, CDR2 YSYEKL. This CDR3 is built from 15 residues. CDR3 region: CASSQPQGENTEAFF. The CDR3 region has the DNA TGCGCCAGCAGCCAACCCCAGGGCGAGAACACTGAAGCTTTCTTT.

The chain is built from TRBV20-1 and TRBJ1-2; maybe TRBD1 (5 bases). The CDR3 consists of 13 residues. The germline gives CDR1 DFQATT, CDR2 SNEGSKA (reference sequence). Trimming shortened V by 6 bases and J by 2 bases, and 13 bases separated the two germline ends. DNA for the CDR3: TGCAGTGCGGGGGGAGACATAAACTATGGCTACACCTTC. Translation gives CSAGGDINYGYTF.

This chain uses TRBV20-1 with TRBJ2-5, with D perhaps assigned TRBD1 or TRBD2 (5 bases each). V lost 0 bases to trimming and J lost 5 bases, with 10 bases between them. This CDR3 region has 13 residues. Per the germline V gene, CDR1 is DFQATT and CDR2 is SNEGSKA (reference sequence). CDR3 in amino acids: CSARDSGAETQYF. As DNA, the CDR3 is TGCAGTGCTAGAGATTCCGGGGCCGAGACCCAGTACTTC.

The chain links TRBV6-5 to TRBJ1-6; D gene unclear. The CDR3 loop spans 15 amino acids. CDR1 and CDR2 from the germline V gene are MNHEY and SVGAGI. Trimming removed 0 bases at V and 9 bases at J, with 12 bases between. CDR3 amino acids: CASSYSSQVASPLHF. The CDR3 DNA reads TGTGCCAGCAGTTACTCGAGTCAGGTGGCTTCACCCCTCCACTTT.

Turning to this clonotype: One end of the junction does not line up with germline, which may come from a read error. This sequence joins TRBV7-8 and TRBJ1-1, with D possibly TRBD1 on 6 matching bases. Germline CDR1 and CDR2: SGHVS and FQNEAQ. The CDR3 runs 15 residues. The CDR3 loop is CASSQDQGRNTEAFF. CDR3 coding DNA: TGCGCCAGCAGCCAAGATCAGGGGAGAAACACTGAAGCTTTCTTT.

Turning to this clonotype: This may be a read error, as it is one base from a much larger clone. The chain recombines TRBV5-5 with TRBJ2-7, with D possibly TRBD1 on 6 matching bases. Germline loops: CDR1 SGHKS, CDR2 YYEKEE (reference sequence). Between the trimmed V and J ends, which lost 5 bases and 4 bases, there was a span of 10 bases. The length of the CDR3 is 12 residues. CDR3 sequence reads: CASRGRGYEQYF. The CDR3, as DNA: TGTGCCAGCAGAGGCAGGGGATACGAGCAGTACTTC.

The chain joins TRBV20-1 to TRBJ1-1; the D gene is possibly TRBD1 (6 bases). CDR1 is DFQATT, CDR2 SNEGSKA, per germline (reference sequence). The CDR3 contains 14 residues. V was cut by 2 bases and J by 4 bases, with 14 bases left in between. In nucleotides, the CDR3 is TGCAGTGCTAGATGGGGGGCGTACCCCACTGAAGCTTTCTTT. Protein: CSARWGAYPTEAFF.

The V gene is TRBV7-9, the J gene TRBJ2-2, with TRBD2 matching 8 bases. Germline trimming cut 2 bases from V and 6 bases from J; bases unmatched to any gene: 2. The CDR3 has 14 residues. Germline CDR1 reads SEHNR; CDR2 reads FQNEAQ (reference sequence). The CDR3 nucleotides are TGTGCCAGCAGCTTACGGCGGGAGGCCGGGGAGCTGTTTTTT. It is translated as CASSLRREAGELFF.

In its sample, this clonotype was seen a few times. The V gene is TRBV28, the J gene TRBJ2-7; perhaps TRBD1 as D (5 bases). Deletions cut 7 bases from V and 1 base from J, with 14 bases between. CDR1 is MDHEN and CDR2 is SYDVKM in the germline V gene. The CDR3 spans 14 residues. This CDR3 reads CASTTQVASYEQYF. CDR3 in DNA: TGTGCCAGCACCACACAGGTGGCTTCCTACGAGCAGTACTTC.

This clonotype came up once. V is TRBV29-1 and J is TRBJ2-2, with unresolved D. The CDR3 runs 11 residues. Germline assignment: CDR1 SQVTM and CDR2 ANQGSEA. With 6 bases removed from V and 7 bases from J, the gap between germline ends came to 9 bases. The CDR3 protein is CSVQLRGELFF. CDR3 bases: TGCAGCGTCCAGCTTCGCGGGGAGCTGTTTTTT.

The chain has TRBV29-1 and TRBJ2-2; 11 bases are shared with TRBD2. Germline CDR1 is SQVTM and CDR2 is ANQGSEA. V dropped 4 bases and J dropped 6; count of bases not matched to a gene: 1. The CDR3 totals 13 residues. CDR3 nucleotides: TGCAGCGTTGGGGGACTAGCGGCCGGGGAGCTGTTTTTT. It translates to CSVGGLAAGELFF.

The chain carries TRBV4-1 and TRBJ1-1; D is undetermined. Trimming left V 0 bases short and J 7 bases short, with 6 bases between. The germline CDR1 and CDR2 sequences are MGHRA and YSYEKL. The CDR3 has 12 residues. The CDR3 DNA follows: TGCGCCAGCAGCCAAGAGGGCAGTGAAGCTTTCTTT. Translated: CASSQEGSEAFF.

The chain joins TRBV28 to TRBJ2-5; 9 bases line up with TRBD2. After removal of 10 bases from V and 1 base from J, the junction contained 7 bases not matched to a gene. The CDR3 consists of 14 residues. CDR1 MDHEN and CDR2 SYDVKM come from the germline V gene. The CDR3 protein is CAIAGGGRQETQYF. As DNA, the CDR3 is TGTGCCATTGCGGGGGGGGGGCGCCAAGAGACCCAGTACTTC.

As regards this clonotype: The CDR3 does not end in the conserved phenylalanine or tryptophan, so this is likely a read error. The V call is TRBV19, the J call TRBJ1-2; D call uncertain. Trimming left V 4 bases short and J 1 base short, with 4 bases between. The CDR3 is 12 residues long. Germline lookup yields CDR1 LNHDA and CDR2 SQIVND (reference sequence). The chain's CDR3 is CASSTDNYGYTL. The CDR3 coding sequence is TGTGCCAGTAGTACAGATAACTATGGCTACACCCTC.

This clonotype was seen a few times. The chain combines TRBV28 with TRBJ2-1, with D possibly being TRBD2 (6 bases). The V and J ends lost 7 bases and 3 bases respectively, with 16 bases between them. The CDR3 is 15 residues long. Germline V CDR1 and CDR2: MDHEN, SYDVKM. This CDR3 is CASMLGGRNYNEQFF. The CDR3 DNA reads TGTGCCAGCATGCTGGGAGGTCGGAACTACAATGAGCAGTTCTTC.

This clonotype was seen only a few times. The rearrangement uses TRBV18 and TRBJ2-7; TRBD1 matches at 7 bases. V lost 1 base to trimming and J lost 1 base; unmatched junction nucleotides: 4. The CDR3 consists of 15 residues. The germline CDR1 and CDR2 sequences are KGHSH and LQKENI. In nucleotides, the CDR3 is TGTGCCAGCTCACCACTGGCGACAGGGTCCTACGAGCAGTACTTC. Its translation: CASSPLATGSYEQYF.